This entry describes one T cell receptor beta chain. Amplification targeted TCR beta CDR3 regions from RNA transcripts. When the TCR CDR3 underwent first-round RT-PCR, the HTBI primer set was used. TCRdb redid the calling of the multiplex PCR reads with MiXCR, one entry per CDR3 protein. Of under 350,000 distinct CDR3 sequences listed, under 25% are singletons. The data originate from a study of T cells in Graves' hyperthyroidism and ophthalmopathy. The CDR3 is 15 residues long. Germline values: CDR1 SGDLS, CDR2 YYNGEE. The V end lost 4 bases, the J end lost 10 bases, and 21 bases lay between the germline ends.

The specimen was blood. The chain combines TRBV9 with TRBJ2-1; possibly TRBD2 for D (7 bases). The origin of this receptor is a woman in her 50s with Graves' hyperthyroidism. In DNA, the CDR3 is TGTGCCAGCAGCCTTGGGGGGGCTTGGACGGTGGAGCAGTTCTTC. This codes for CASSLGGAWTVEQFF.